Presented here are 24 T cell receptor beta chains from one specimen sequenced in a study of blood T cell repertoires in COVID-19. The method was immunoSEQ multiplex PCR; TCRdb's version includes in-frame clones alone and lacks a portion of them. The data hold some 260,000 clones, with about 91% observed a single time. Sequencing used peripheral blood. These receptors all come from a young woman with COVID-19, enrolled during active disease.

The chain is built from TRBV5-4 and TRBJ2-1; maybe TRBD1 (5 bases). Germline V gene data show CDR1 as SGHNT and CDR2 as YYREEE (reference sequence). The ends were cut back, 2 bases at V and 5 bases at J, with 5 bases in the middle. The CDR3 length is 12 residues. The chain's CDR3 is CASSLQDNEQFF. CDR3 coding DNA: TGTGCCAGCAGCTTACAGGACAATGAGCAGTTCTTC.

This rearrangement joins TRBV12-5 to TRBJ1-6; 7 bases map to TRBD1. Germline CDR1 and CDR2: LGHNT and FRNRAP. Losses at the gene ends were 1 base for V and 6 bases for J; bases not matched to a gene: 0. The CDR3 sequence is 14 residues long. Written as DNA, the CDR3 is TGTGCTAGTGGTTTGGGACAGGGTAATTCACCCCTCCACTTT. Translation gives CASGLGQGNSPLHF.

Only one count was recorded for this clone. The junction departs from the called germline gene at one end, perhaps through a read error. V and J are TRBV28 and TRBJ1-1; D is unresolved. Germline values: CDR1 MDHEN, CDR2 SYDVKM. This CDR3 region has 12 residues. The CDR3 here is CASSLSGSRGNF. CDR3 in DNA: TGTGCCAGCAGTTTATCCGGCTCGCGCGGCAACTTC.

The V and J genes are TRBV2 and TRBJ2-5; TRBD2 matches 7 bases. CDR1 and CDR2 from the germline V gene are SNHLY and FYNNEI. With 4 bases clipped from V and 6 bases from J, the junction kept 2 bases outside the gene matches. The length of the CDR3 is 12 residues. The CDR3: CASSGDYQTQYF. The CDR3 coding sequence is TGTGCCAGCAGTGGGGACTACCAGACCCAGTACTTC.

The rearrangement links TRBV7-8 to TRBJ2-1; no definite D call. The V end lost 1 base, the J end lost 5 bases, and 12 bases lay between the germline ends. This CDR3 has 15 amino acids. The germline CDR1 and CDR2 sequences are SGHVS and FQNEAQ. The CDR3 sequence is CASSLGLWQDNEQFF. The CDR3 DNA is TGTGCCAGCAGCTTAGGCCTATGGCAGGACAATGAGCAGTTCTTC.

The J gene is TRBJ1-6, the V gene TRBV30; 7 bases line up with TRBD1. The V segment lost 7 bases and the J segment 13 bases; nucleotides outside the gene matches: 7. Germline values: CDR1 GTSNPN, CDR2 SVGIG (reference sequence). The CDR3 sequence is 11 residues long. This CDR3 is CAFNQGQPLHF. The DNA of the CDR3 is TGTGCCTTTAATCAGGGACAGCCCCTCCACTTT.

This clone was seen a single time. The chain links TRBV9 to TRBJ2-3; TRBD2 matches 9 bases. Germline CDR1 reads SGDLS; CDR2 reads YYNGEE. The trim removed 7 bases at V and 7 bases at J, leaving 7 bases unmatched. The CDR3 length is 13 residues. The CDR3 reads CASAASGMNTQYF. The CDR3 bases are TGTGCCAGCGCGGCTAGCGGGATGAATACGCAGTATTTT. The entire variable domain, with the rest obtained from reference TRBV9 and TRBJ2-3, is as follows: DSGVTQTPKHLITATGQRVTLRCSPRSGDLSVYWYQQSLDQGLQFLIQYYNGEERAKGNILERFSAQQFPDLHSELNLSSLELGDSALYFCASAASGMNTQYFGPGTRLTVL.

V usage is TRBV27 and J usage is TRBJ1-3, with a tentative D call TRBD1 (6 bases). V lost 7 bases to trimming and J lost 0 bases, with 16 bases between them. CDR1 is MNHEY, CDR2 SMNVEV, per germline (reference sequence). The CDR3 contains 16 residues. The CDR3 DNA follows: TGTGCCAGCAAGGGGTTGAACAGGGTCTCTGGAAACACCATATATTTT. It yields the protein CASKGLNRVSGNTIYF.

V and J are TRBV30 and TRBJ2-2; 12 bases align to TRBD1. The CDR3 is 14 residues long. Germline values: CDR1 GTSNPN, CDR2 SVGIG (reference sequence). The CDR3 loop reads CAGDRGRNTGELFF. The CDR3 nucleotides read TGTGCGGGGGACAGGGGGCGGAACACCGGGGAGCTGTTTTTT.

V gene TRBV28 combines with J gene TRBJ2-7; 8 nucleotides agree with TRBD1. The ends lost 1 base at V and 0 bases at J; junction bases unmatched: 2. The CDR3 contains 15 residues. Looked up from germline, CDR1 is MDHEN and CDR2 is SYDVKM. The CDR3 loop is CASSLSGTGSYEQYF. CDR3 DNA sequence: TGTGCCAGCAGTTTATCCGGGACAGGCTCCTACGAGCAGTACTTC.

The chain joins TRBV6-5 to TRBJ1-1; the D gene is possibly TRBD1 (5 bases). Trimming took 6 bases from V and 7 from J, leaving 12 bases between them. The CDR3 has 12 amino acids. CDR1 is MNHEY and CDR2 is SVGAGI in the germline V gene. CDR3 nucleotide sequence: TGTGCCAGCAGCCACCAGGGCCTTGAAGCTTTCTTT. Protein product: CASSHQGLEAFF.

This clone was recorded a few times. This chain joins TRBV10-3 and TRBJ2-7; D gene unclear. The CDR3 covers 11 residues. Germline V gene lookup returns CDR1 ENHRY and CDR2 SYGVKD. Between the trimmed V and J ends, which lost 7 bases and 2 bases, there was a span of 6 bases. The DNA for the CDR3 is TGTGCCATCATTGGAGCCTACGAGCAGTACTTC. Translation gives CAIIGAYEQYF.

The V call is TRBV29-1, the J call TRBJ2-1; TRBD2 aligns across 10 bases. Germline V gene data show CDR1 as SQVTM and CDR2 as ANQGSEA. J lost 7 bases, V lost 4 bases, and 4 bases had no gene match. This CDR3 has 13 residues. The CDR3: CSVVGTSVNEQFF. The CDR3 nucleotides read TGCAGCGTTGTTGGGACTAGCGTGAATGAGCAGTTCTTC.

The chain joins TRBV27 to TRBJ1-2; the D gene is possibly TRBD1 (5 bases). Germline CDR1 is MNHEY and CDR2 is SMNVEV (reference sequence). CDR3 length equals 15 residues. V gave up 6 bases and J gave up 5 bases, with 19 bases separating them. CDR3 sequence: CASRPTGGRTYGYTF. CDR3 DNA sequence: TGTGCCAGCAGACCTACGGGGGGTCGGACATATGGCTACACCTTC.

The rearrangement links TRBV6-5 to TRBJ2-5; D is undetermined. The CDR3 length is 11 residues. CDR1 MNHEY and CDR2 SVGAGI come from the germline V gene. Trimming stripped 5 bases from V and 5 bases from J, with 6 bases between. For the CDR3, the DNA is TGTGCCAGCAGTAACGGGGAGACCCAGTACTTC. As protein: CASSNGETQYF.

V and J are TRBV28 and TRBJ1-4; D possibly corresponds to TRBD1 (5 bases). The CDR3 contains 14 residues. The V gene lost 6 bases and the J gene lost 5 bases, with 13 bases spanning the gap. Germline V gives CDR1 MDHEN, CDR2 SYDVKM. CDR3 sequence: CASRRAGGNEKLFF. The CDR3, as DNA: TGTGCCAGCAGACGCGCGGGGGGGAATGAAAAACTGTTTTTT.

The V call is TRBV10-2, the J call TRBJ1-2; TRBD1 matches 7 bases. The V segment lost 11 bases and the J segment 0 bases; nucleotides outside the gene matches: 6. The length of the CDR3 is 13 residues. CDR1 is WSHSY, CDR2 SAAADI, per germline. CDR3 loop: CAANRGTNYGYTF. Here the CDR3 DNA reads TGCGCCGCTAACAGGGGCACTAACTATGGCTACACCTTC.

The genes are TRBV19 and TRBJ1-1; no definite D call. The CDR3 has 13 residues. Deletions cut 3 bases from V and 6 bases from J, with 11 bases between. CDR1 and CDR2 (germline): LNHDA, SQIVND (reference sequence). CDR3 sequence (DNA): TGTGCCAGTAGTATGCGGTCAGAGGCTGAAGCTTTCTTT. Its protein is CASSMRSEAEAFF.

V is TRBV2 and J is TRBJ1-1; 8 bases line up with TRBD1. The CDR3 spans 16 residues. J lost 0 bases, V lost 4 bases, and 7 bases had no gene match. The germline gives CDR1 SNHLY, CDR2 FYNNEI. CDR3 protein: CASSGTGQVLNTEAFF. The CDR3 DNA sequence: TGTGCCAGCAGTGGGACGGGACAGGTTCTGAACACTGAAGCTTTCTTT.

This clone appeared once. The V call is TRBV27, the J call TRBJ2-5, with D perhaps matching TRBD2 (5 bases). Germline CDR1 MNHEY, CDR2 SMNVEV (reference sequence). This CDR3 spans 11 amino acids. Trimming stripped 4 bases from V and 10 bases from J, with 10 bases between. The CDR3 loop reads CASSSGIFQYF. The CDR3 DNA is TGTGCCAGCAGTTCCGGGATATTCCAGTACTTC.

The chain joins TRBV7-2 to TRBJ1-2; D ambiguous. Trimming removed 1 base from V and 1 base from J, with 4 bases in between. This CDR3 is 13 amino acids long. Germline V gene lookup returns CDR1 SGHTA and CDR2 FQGNSA. CDR3 residues: CASSLDNNYGYTF. The CDR3 DNA is TGTGCCAGCAGCTTAGACAATAACTATGGCTACACCTTC.

This clone appeared once. The same CDR3 also results from other DNA sequences found in this sample. The rearrangement links TRBV19 to TRBJ1-1, with D tentatively TRBD1 (5 bases). This CDR3 has 13 residues. The germline V gene encodes CDR1 LNHDA and CDR2 SQIVND (reference sequence). Trimming cost V 6 bases and J 1 base, with 9 bases left between them. In nucleotides, the CDR3 is TGTGCCAGTAGGGAGCAGGGGAACACTGAAGCTTTCTTT. This gives the protein CASREQGNTEAFF.

The rearrangement uses TRBV6-2 or TRBV6-3 and TRBJ2-3; tentative D call: TRBD2 (6 bases). The CDR3 runs to 14 residues. Germline lookup yields CDR1 MNHEY and CDR2 SVGEGT. Trimming removed 2 bases at V and 6 bases at J, with 12 bases between. The CDR3 nucleotides read TGTGCCAGCAGTTACGTCGGAGGGAGGGATACGCAGTATTTT. Encoded protein: CASSYVGGRDTQYF.

This chain connects TRBV4-3 to TRBJ2-7; D remains unclear. This CDR3 is built from 16 residues. The ends were cut back, 1 base at V and 0 bases at J, with 13 bases in the middle. The germline V gene has CDR1 LGHNA and CDR2 YSLEER. The CDR3 region is CASSQGIGGSSYEQYF. In DNA, the CDR3 is TGCGCCAGCAGCCAAGGGATTGGCGGAAGCTCCTACGAGCAGTACTTC.